The text below deals with one T cell receptor beta chain. Its antigen is still unknown. This CDR3 comprises 15 residues. The germline V gene encodes CDR1 SGHRS and CDR2 YFSETQ. V lost 6 bases and J lost 2; bases outside the gene matches: 9. Free of recent acute infections or vaccinations, the donors were healthy HIV-negative adults. This sample was taken from a study of shared clonotypes between healthy human individuals. Looking at the study overall: The donors, two women and a few men, were aged 18 to 49. Broader study findings: Memory subsets generally showed smaller estimated richness than naive subsets did. For naive CD4 cells, around 5% of clonotypes were shared across a few donors.

TCRdb's copy holds only in-frame clones and misses some; the assay was immunoSEQ multiplex PCR. The table records about 2 million clones, 90% to 95% of them present only once. Sequenced sample: naive CD4+ T cells sorted from blood. The subset: CD45RA+ positively selected. J is TRBJ2-7 and V is TRBV5-1, with 9 bases that match TRBD1. This receptor was obtained from a man between 18 and 29 years old in good health. The CDR3, as DNA: TGCGCCAGCACCGATGGACAGGGGTGGACCTACGAGCAGTACTTC. This translates into CASTDGQGWTYEQYF.